This T cell receptor (beta chain) was found in a study of CD8 T cells in Susac syndrome. The sequenced target, TCR beta, came from blood CD8+ and CD4+ T cells. The authors reverse transcribed roughly 0.5 to 1 ug RNA with random hexamers. By means of immunoSEQ multiplex PCR, TCR beta CDR3 spanning 54 Vbeta and 13 Jbeta underwent amplification. TCRdb independently ran MiXCR on the immunoSEQ multiplex PCR reads; one entry per CDR3 protein. The sample includes 300,000 or so distinct CDR3 sequences, around 90% of them seen just once. Germline V CDR1 and CDR2: SEHNR, FQNEAQ (reference sequence). V gave up 4 bases and J gave up 5 bases, with 17 bases separating them. The CDR3 consists of 15 residues.

What was sequenced was CD4+ T cells from PBMCs. The TCR was taken from a human donor with multiple sclerosis. The chain has TRBV7-9 and TRBJ2-5; D is undetermined. Here the CDR3 DNA reads TGTGCCAGCAGCTCCGGCGACGGATTTGTGGAGACCCAGTACTTC. It specifies CASSSGDGFVETQYF.